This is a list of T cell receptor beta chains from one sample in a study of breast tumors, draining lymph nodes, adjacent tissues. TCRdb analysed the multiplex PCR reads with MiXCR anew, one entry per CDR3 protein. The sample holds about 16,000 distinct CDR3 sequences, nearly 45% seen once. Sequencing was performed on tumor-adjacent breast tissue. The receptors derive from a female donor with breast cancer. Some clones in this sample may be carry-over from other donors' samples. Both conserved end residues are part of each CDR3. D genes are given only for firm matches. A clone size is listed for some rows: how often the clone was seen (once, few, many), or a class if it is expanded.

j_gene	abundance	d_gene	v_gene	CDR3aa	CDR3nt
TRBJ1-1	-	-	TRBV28	CASTGPRYTEAFF	TGTGCCAGCACAGGACCGAGGTACACTGAAGCTTTCTTT
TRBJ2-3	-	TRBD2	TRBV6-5	CASRRSGSTDTQYF	TGTGCCAGCAGACGTAGCGGGAGCACAGATACGCAGTATTTT
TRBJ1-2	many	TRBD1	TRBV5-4	CASSLNSGQGYGYTF	TGTGCCAGCAGCTTAAATAGCGGACAGGGTTATGGCTACACCTTC
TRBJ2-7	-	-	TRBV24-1	CATSDLYWSQGSYEQYF	TGTGCCACCAGTGATTTGTATTGGTCTCAGGGATCCTACGAGCAGTACTTC
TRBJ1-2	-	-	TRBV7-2	CASSEITASYYGYTF	TGTGCCAGCAGCGAGATTACGGCTAGTTACTATGGCTACACCTTC
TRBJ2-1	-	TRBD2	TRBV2	CASRPITSGGFYNEQFF	TGTGCCAGCAGACCAATCACTAGCGGGGGGTTCTACAATGAGCAGTTCTTC
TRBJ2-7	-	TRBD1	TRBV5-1	CASSLAGQGVEQYF	TGCGCCAGCAGCTTGGCGGGACAGGGGGTTGAGCAGTACTTC
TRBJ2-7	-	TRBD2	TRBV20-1	CSASRGTSGRYEQYF	TGCAGTGCTAGCCGCGGGACTAGCGGGAGGTACGAGCAGTACTTC
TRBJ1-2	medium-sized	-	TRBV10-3	CAISETYSGSYGYTF	TGTGCCATCAGTGAAACGTATTCGGGCAGCTATGGCTACACCTTC
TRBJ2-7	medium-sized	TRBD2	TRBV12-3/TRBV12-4	CASRLAGGPEEQYF	TGTGCCAGCAGACTAGCGGGAGGGCCGGAAGAGCAGTACTTC
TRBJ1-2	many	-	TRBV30	CAWRYQGTFNYGYTF	TGTGCCTGGAGGTACCAGGGGACGTTTAACTATGGCTACACCTTC
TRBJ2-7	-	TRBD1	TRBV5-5	CASSTQDRGDYEQYF	TGTGCCAGCAGCACCCAGGACAGGGGGGACTACGAGCAGTACTTC
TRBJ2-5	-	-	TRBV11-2	CASSWVKGGGEETQYF	TGTGCCAGCAGCTGGGTAAAGGGTGGGGGAGAAGAGACCCAGTACTTC
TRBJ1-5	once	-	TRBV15	CATSREQTGGGEGGQPQHF	TGTGCCACCAGCAGAGAACAGACAGGAGGCGGCGAGGGAGGTCAGCCCCAGCATTTT
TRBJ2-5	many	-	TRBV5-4	CASSPRGGGQETQYF	TGTGCCAGCAGCCCTCGAGGAGGAGGCCAAGAGACCCAGTACTTC
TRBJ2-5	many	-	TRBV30	CAWSVAGEETQYF	TGTGCCTGGAGTGTGGCAGGGGAAGAGACCCAGTACTTC
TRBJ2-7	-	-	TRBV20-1	CSASLSGHEQYF	TGCAGTGCTAGCCTCTCCGGCCACGAGCAGTACTTC
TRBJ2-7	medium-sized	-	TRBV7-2	CASSLRQAPYEQYF	TGTGCCAGCAGCCTGAGACAGGCTCCCTACGAGCAGTACTTC
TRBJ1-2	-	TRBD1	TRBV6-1	CASSSGTGGKYGYTF	TGTGCCAGCAGTTCCGGGACAGGGGGCAAATATGGCTACACCTTC